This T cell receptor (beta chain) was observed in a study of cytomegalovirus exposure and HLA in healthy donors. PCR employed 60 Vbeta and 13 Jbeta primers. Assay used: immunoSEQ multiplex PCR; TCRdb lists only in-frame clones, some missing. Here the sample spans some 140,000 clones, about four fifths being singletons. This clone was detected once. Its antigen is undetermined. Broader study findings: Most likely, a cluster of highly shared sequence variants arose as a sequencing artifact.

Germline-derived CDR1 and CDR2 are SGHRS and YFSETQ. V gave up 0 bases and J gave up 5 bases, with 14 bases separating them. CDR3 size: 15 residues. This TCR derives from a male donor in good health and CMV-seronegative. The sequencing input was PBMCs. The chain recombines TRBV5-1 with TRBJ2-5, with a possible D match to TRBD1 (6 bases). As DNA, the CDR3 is TGCGCCAGCAGCTTGGAGGGACAAAAAGGGGAGACCCAGTACTTC. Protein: CASSLEGQKGETQYF.